Each of the 8 T cell receptor beta chains below was sequenced from the same sample in a study of PD-L1 blockade in urothelial cancer. Libraries were prepared by immunoSEQ multiplex PCR; TCRdb keeps only in-frame clonotypes and omits some of them. The table lists fewer than 130,000 clones, about 85% of them singletons. The specimen comprised PBMCs, sampled around atezolizumab (anti-PD-L1) treatment. The receptors were gathered from a man aged 50 to 60 with urothelial cancer.

The CDR3 reads CASKAGHLNTEAFF. The CDR3 DNA reads TGTGCCAGCAAAGCGGGACACTTGAACACTGAAGCTTTCTTT. The chain uses TRBV28 and TRBJ1-1; perhaps TRBD1 as D (6 bases). Germline V lookup: CDR1 MDHEN, CDR2 SYDVKM. There are 14 residues in the CDR3. The ends were cut back, 7 bases at V and 0 bases at J, with 12 bases in the middle.

The chain is built from TRBV28 and TRBJ1-5, with a weak D call TRBD1 (6 bases). Germline V CDR1 and CDR2: MDHEN, SYDVKM. V was shortened by 3 bases and J by 3 bases, with 18 bases between the two germline ends. The CDR3 is made up of 17 amino acids. The CDR3 DNA is TGTGCCAGCAGTTTTAGTGACGCCAGGGGTCCCAATCAGCCCCAGCATTTT. Encoded protein: CASSFSDARGPNQPQHF.

The chain carries TRBV19 and TRBJ2-7, with 9 bases that match TRBD1. Unmatched junction bases numbered 6, after V lost 4 bases and J lost 2 bases. The CDR3 loop spans 15 amino acids. Germline V gene lookup returns CDR1 LNHDA and CDR2 SQIVND (reference sequence). The DNA for the CDR3 is TGTGCCAGTAGTAACTCCGGGACAGGGCCCTACGAGCAGTACTTC. This translates into CASSNSGTGPYEQYF.

This rearrangement joins TRBV28 to TRBJ1-2; no definite D call. Germline V lookup: CDR1 MDHEN, CDR2 SYDVKM. Trimming pared 5 bases from V and 4 bases from J, leaving 5 bases between. CDR3 length: 11 amino acids. CDR3 bases: TGTGCCAGCAGTCCCAGCTATGGCTACACCTTC. It yields the protein CASSPSYGYTF.

The chain uses TRBV28 and TRBJ1-2, with D hard to call. The CDR3 covers 12 residues. From germline, CDR1 is MDHEN and CDR2 SYDVKM. Trimming removed 1 base at V and 8 bases at J, with 8 bases between. The CDR3 nucleotides read TGTGCCAGCAGTTTATCGGGCGGGGGCTACACCTTC. This translates into CASSLSGGGYTF.

There are a few counts of this clone. The genes are TRBV7-9 and TRBJ1-6, with 9 bases matching TRBD1. CDR3 size: 14 residues. Germline V CDR1 and CDR2: SEHNR, FQNEAQ (reference sequence). V dropped 5 bases and J dropped 10; count of bases not matched to a gene: 6. The chain's CDR3 is CASSQGQGGSPLHF. CDR3 bases: TGTGCCAGCAGCCAGGGACAGGGAGGGTCACCCCTCCACTTT.

This clone was picked up a small number of times. The rearrangement uses TRBV18 and TRBJ1-5; D is unresolved. In germline, CDR1 is KGHSH, CDR2 LQKENI. Trimming cost V 5 bases and J 2 bases, with 10 bases left between them. The CDR3 length is 14 residues. CDR3 in amino acids: CASSEGWGNQPQHF. In DNA, the CDR3 is TGTGCCAGCTCAGAGGGATGGGGCAATCAGCCCCAGCATTTT. The whole variable domain, filled in from reference TRBV18 and TRBJ1-5, reads NAGVMQNPRHLVRRRGQEARLRCSPMKGHSHVYWYRQLPEEGLKFMVYLQKENIIDESGMPKERFSAEFPKEGPSILRIQQVVRGDSAAYFCASSEGWGNQPQHFGDGTRLSIL.

The V and J genes are TRBV14 and TRBJ1-2, with 8 bases aligning to TRBD1. Germline CDR1 reads SGHDN; CDR2 reads FVKESK. The CDR3 sequence is 14 residues long. The V gene end was trimmed by 4 bases and the J gene end by 3 bases; junction bases not matched to a gene: 4. DNA of the CDR3: TGTGCCAGCAGCCGCCAACAGGGGGACTATGGCTACACCTTC. Translating gives CASSRQQGDYGYTF. Based on the CDR3 plus reference TRBV14 and TRBJ1-2, the full variable domain is EAGVTQFPSHSVIEKGQTVTLRCDPISGHDNLYWYRRVMGKEIKFLLHFVKESKQDESGMPNNRFLAERTGGTYSTLKVQPAELEDSGVYFCASSRQQGDYGYTFGSGTRLTVV.